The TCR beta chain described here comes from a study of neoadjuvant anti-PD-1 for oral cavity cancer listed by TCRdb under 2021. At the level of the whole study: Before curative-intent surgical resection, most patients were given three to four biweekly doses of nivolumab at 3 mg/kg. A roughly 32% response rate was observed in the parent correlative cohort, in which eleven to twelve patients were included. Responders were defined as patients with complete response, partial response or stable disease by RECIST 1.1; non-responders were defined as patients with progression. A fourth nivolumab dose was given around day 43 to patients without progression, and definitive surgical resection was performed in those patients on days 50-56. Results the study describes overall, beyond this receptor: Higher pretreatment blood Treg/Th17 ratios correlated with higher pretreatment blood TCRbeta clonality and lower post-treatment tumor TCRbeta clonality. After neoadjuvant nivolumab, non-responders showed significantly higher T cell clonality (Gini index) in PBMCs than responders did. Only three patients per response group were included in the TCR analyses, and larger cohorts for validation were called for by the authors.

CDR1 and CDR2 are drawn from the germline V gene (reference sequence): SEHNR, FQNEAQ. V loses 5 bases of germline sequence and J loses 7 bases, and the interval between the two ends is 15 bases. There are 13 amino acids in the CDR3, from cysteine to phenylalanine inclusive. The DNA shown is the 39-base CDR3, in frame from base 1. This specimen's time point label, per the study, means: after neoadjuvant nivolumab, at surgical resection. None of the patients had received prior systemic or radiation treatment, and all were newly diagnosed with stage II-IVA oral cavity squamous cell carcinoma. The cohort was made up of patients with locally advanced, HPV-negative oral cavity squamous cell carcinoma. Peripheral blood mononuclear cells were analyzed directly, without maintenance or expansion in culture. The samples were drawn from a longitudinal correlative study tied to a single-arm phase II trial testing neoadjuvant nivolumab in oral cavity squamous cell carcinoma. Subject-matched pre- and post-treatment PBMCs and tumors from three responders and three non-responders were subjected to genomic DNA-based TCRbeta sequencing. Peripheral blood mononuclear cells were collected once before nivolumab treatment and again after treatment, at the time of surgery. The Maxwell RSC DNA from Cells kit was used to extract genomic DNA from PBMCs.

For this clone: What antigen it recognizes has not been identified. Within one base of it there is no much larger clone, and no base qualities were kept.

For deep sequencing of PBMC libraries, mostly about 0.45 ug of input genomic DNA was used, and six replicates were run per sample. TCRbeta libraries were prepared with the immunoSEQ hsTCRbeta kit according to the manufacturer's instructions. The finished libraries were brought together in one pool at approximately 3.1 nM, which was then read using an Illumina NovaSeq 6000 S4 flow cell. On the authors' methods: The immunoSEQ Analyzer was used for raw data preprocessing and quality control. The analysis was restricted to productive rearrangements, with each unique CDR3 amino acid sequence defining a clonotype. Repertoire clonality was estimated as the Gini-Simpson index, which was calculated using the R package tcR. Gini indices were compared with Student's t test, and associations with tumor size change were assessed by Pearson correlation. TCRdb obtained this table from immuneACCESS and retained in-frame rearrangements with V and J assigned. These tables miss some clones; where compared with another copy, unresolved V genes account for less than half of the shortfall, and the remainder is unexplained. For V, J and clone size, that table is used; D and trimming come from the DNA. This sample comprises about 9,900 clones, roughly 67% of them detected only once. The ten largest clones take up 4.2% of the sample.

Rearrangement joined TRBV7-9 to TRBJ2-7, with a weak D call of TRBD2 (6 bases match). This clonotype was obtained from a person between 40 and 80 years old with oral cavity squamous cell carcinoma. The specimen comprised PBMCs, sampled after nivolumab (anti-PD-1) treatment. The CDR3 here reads CASSPSGPGEQYF. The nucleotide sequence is TGTGCCAGCAGCCCAAGCGGGCCGGGGGAGCAGTACTTC.